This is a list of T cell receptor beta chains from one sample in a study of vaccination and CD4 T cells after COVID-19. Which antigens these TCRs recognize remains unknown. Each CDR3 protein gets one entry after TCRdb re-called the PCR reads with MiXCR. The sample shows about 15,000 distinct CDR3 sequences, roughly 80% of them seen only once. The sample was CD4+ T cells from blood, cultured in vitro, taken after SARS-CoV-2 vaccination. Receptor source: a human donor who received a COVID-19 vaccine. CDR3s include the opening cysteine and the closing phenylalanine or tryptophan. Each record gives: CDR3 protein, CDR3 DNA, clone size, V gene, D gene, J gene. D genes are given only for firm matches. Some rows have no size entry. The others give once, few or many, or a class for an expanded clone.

CASSLGQHTDTQYF	TGTGCCAGCAGCTTAGGACAGCACACAGATACGCAGTATTTT	once	TRBV7-6	.	TRBJ2-3
CSARRTGNYGYTF	TGCAGTGCTAGACGGACAGGAAACTATGGCTACACCTTC	.	TRBV20-1	TRBD1	TRBJ1-2
CASSRQFESGAPLETQYF	TGTGCCAGCAGCCGACAATTCGAATCCGGGGCGCCTTTGGAGACCCAGTACTTC	.	TRBV12-3/TRBV12-4	.	TRBJ2-5
CASRKAGDTEAFF	TGTGCCAGCAGGAAAGCTGGGGACACTGAAGCTTTCTTT	.	TRBV6-4	.	TRBJ1-1
CATKGASRDTQYF	TGTGCCACCAAGGGTGCTAGCAGGGATACGCAGTATTTT	few	TRBV2	.	TRBJ2-3
CASDATGAGGNQPQHF	TGCGCCAGCGACGCAACCGGGGCAGGGGGCAATCAGCCCCAGCATTTT	.	TRBV10-2	.	TRBJ1-5
CASSKEGSSYNSPLHF	TGTGCCAGCAGCAAAGAGGGAAGCTCCTATAATTCACCCCTCCACTTT	few	TRBV21-1	.	TRBJ1-6
CASSATGASNQPQHF	TGTGCCAGCAGTGCAACAGGGGCGAGCAATCAGCCCCAGCATTTT	.	TRBV6-1	TRBD1	TRBJ1-5
CAWSPRQGTDTQYF	TGTGCCTGGAGCCCCCGGCAGGGCACAGATACGCAGTATTTT	.	TRBV30	.	TRBJ2-3
CAWSYTGTQPQHF	TGTGCCTGGAGTTATACAGGGACTCAGCCCCAGCATTTT	.	TRBV30	.	TRBJ1-5
CAWSTTRDRYGYTF	TGTGCCTGGAGTACAACCCGGGACAGATATGGCTACACCTTC	.	TRBV30	TRBD1	TRBJ1-2
CASRAGTGNFNSPLHF	TGTGCCAGTAGGGCCGGGACAGGGAATTTCAATTCACCCCTCCACTTT	.	TRBV19	TRBD1	TRBJ1-6
CASNTDTLNTEAFF	TGCGCCAGCAACACCGACACCCTGAACACTGAAGCTTTCTTT	.	TRBV5-1	.	TRBJ1-1
CSAPRGAGRETQYF	TGCAGTGCTCCCCGGGGGGCCGGGAGGGAGACCCAGTACTTC	.	TRBV20-1	.	TRBJ2-5
CASSYDPRAVNTGELFF	TGTGCCAGCAGTTACGATCCTCGGGCAGTGAACACCGGGGAGCTGTTTTTT	.	TRBV6-5	.	TRBJ2-2
CASLPARSDTQYF	TGTGCCTCGTTACCGGCTAGATCAGATACGCAGTATTTT	few	TRBV2	.	TRBJ2-3
CASTDRANSPLHF	TGTGCCAGTACGGACAGGGCAAACTCACCCCTCCACTTT	.	TRBV19	TRBD1	TRBJ1-6
CAISELAGVTGELFF	TGTGCCATCAGTGAGTTAGCGGGGGTCACCGGGGAGCTGTTTTTT	.	TRBV10-3	TRBD2	TRBJ2-2
CASSPGGSNQPQHF	TGTGCCAGCAGCCCTGGGGGGAGCAATCAGCCCCAGCATTTT	.	TRBV7-9	.	TRBJ1-5
CASSAGRSYNSPLHF	TGTGCCAGCAGTGCAGGACGCTCCTATAATTCACCCCTCCACTTT	.	TRBV27	.	TRBJ1-6
CAISPRRDSNNQPQHF	TGTGCCATCAGCCCCCGTCGGGACAGCAACAATCAGCCCCAGCATTTT	.	TRBV10-3	TRBD1	TRBJ1-5
CAWGGEMNTEAFF	TGTGCCTGGGGCGGCGAAATGAACACTGAAGCTTTCTTT	.	TRBV30	.	TRBJ1-1